The 27 T cell receptor beta chains reported below all come from one sample, sequenced in a study of spatial heterogeneity in lung cancer. Indicated time point: sample taken at primary tumor resection. Whole RNA obtained from tumor, nontumor lung or frozen PBMC underwent sequencing without sorting. Each CDR3 protein is one row after TCRdb ran MiXCR on the 5' RACE reads. The data contain tens of thousands of distinct CDR3 sequences, roughly 8.7% of them singletons. Sequenced material: PBMCs, taken at surgery. These receptors came from a male donor with early-stage non-small cell lung cancer.

This clonotype has ten or more counts. The chain uses TRBV6-5 and TRBJ1-4, with 8 bases fitting TRBD1. V lost 5 bases and J lost 6; bases outside the gene matches: 5. CDR3 size: 14 residues. Germline V lookup: CDR1 MNHEY, CDR2 SVGAGI. DNA of the CDR3: TGTGCCAGCAGTAGGACAGGGTTACATGAAAAACTGTTTTTT. It codes for CASSRTGLHEKLFF.

The CDR3 DNA is TGTGCCAGCAGCTTAAGGACGCTCACTGAAGCTTTCTTT. Its translation is CASSLRTLTEAFF. The rearrangement uses TRBV7-8 and TRBJ1-1, with D unclear. CDR3 length equals 13 residues. CDR1 and CDR2 from the germline V gene are SGHVS and FQNEAQ. V was trimmed by 2 bases and J by 4 bases, leaving 8 bases between them. Full variable domain (remainder filled in from reference TRBV7-8 and TRBJ1-1): GAGVSQSPRYKVAKRGQDVALRCDPISGHVSLFWYQQALGQGPEFLTYFQNEAQLDKSGLPSDRFFAERPEGSVSTLKIQRTQQEDSAVYLCASSLRTLTEAFFGQGTRLTVV.

V and J are TRBV11-1 and TRBJ2-1; 11 nucleotides match TRBD2. V was clipped by 5 bases and J by 2 bases; unmatched bases: 5. This CDR3 is 16 amino acids long. Germline V gives CDR1 SGHAT, CDR2 FQDESV (reference sequence). DNA of the CDR3: TGTGCCAGCAGCCCCTTGACTAGCGGGGCCTACAATGAGCAGTTCTTC. Its translation is CASSPLTSGAYNEQFF.

This clonotype was seen at least ten times. J is TRBJ2-5 and V is TRBV11-2; a possible D gene is TRBD2 (6 bases). The CDR3 consists of 14 residues. Trimming took off 5 bases at V and 2 bases at J, with 12 bases between the two ends. Germline V gene data show CDR1 as SGHAT and CDR2 as FQNNGV. As DNA, the CDR3 is TGTGCCAGCAGCAGACCGGGACTGCAAGAGACCCAGTACTTC. It is translated as CASSRPGLQETQYF.

This clonotype was counted ten times or more. The chain is built from TRBV5-1 and TRBJ1-2, with D perhaps TRBD1 (5 bases). The length of the CDR3 is 13 residues. V was clipped by 6 bases and J by 2 bases, with 11 bases between them. Germline values: CDR1 SGHRS, CDR2 YFSETQ. In DNA, the CDR3 is TGCGCCAGCAACCCGGGGGGGAACTATGGCTACACCTTC. It is translated as CASNPGGNYGYTF.

The table lists this clonotype with a few counts. This chain links TRBV12-3 or TRBV12-4 with TRBJ1-4; D is unclear. V shed 3 bases and J shed 8 bases, with 13 bases lying between them. The CDR3 is 14 amino acids. The CDR3 bases are TGTGCCAGCAGTTTGAGAGGGATAGGGGAAAAACTGTTTTTT. Amino acids: CASSLRGIGEKLFF.

Comments on this clonotype: Lacking the conserved final phenylalanine or tryptophan, this CDR3 likely reflects a read error. It is unclear where the CDR3 begins or ends on the DNA, so no DNA is shown, and the CDR3 is as TCRdb lists it. CDR3 protein: CASSWTGINTEAFY. This sequence joins TRBV7-2 and TRBJ1-1; the D call in the table, TRBD1, was not verified against the DNA. CDR1 and CDR2 (germline): SGHTA, FQGNSA. The CDR3 region is 14 residues in length, termini included.

The CDR3 here is CSVEFKGTSSYNEQFF. The CDR3 coding sequence is TGCAGCGTTGAATTTAAGGGTACAAGCTCCTACAATGAGCAGTTCTTC. This chain joins TRBV29-1 and TRBJ2-1; D is ambiguous. Germline loops: CDR1 SQVTM, CDR2 ANQGSEA. Trimming cost V 2 bases and J 0 bases, with 14 bases left between them. The CDR3 has 16 residues.

This clonotype was observed at least ten times. The CDR3 coding sequence is TGTGCCAGCAGCTGGACAAGGGGTCAGGCGCAGTATTTT. Amino acid sequence: CASSWTRGQAQYF. The chain employs TRBV11-2 and TRBJ2-3; weak D call: TRBD1 (5 bases). V lost 4 bases and J lost 10, with 15 bases in between. The germline V gene encodes CDR1 SGHAT and CDR2 FQNNGV. CDR3 size: 13 residues.

This clonotype occurred a few times. The chain uses TRBV29-1 and TRBJ2-5; a possible D gene is TRBD1 (6 bases). CDR1 SQVTM and CDR2 ANQGSEA come from the germline V gene. V lost 6 bases, J lost 5 bases, and 13 bases lay in between. This CDR3 spans 12 amino acids. CDR3 sequence (DNA): TGCAGCGTGCTGGGGGCGCAGGAGACCCAGTACTTC. Its protein is CSVLGAQETQYF.

This clonotype was found many times. This sequence joins TRBV29-1 and TRBJ2-2, with D possibly being TRBD1 (5 bases). Trimming took 6 bases from V and 0 from J, leaving 11 bases between them. Germline V gives CDR1 SQVTM, CDR2 ANQGSEA. The CDR3 runs to 14 residues. CDR3 nucleotide sequence: TGCAGCGTAAAAAACAGGTCGAACACCGGGGAGCTGTTTTTT. Encoded protein: CSVKNRSNTGELFF.

This clonotype was picked up many times. V is TRBV28 and J is TRBJ1-2; the D gene is possibly TRBD1 (6 bases). This CDR3 is built from 13 residues. V was trimmed by 2 bases and J by 3 bases, leaving 7 bases between them. Per germline, CDR1 MDHEN and CDR2 SYDVKM. DNA for the CDR3: TGTGCCAGCAGTTTAAGGACAGACTATGGCTACACCTTC. Protein: CASSLRTDYGYTF.

V usage is TRBV6-5 and J usage is TRBJ2-1; 8 bases align to TRBD2. The CDR3 runs 14 residues. CDR1 MNHEY and CDR2 SVGAGI come from the germline V gene. After removal of 8 bases from V and 5 bases from J, the junction contained 8 bases not matched to a gene. In nucleotides, the CDR3 is TGTGCCAGCTTTCGGGGGGGTCGGAACAATGAGCAGTTCTTC. This codes for CASFRGGRNNEQFF.

The genes are TRBV20-1 and TRBJ1-2, with D possibly being TRBD1 (6 bases). The CDR3 sequence is 13 residues long. Germline V lookup: CDR1 DFQATT, CDR2 SNEGSKA (reference sequence). V was cut by 3 bases and J by 0 bases, with 8 bases left in between. For the CDR3, the DNA is TGCAGTGCTAGGGACAGTACTAACTATGGCTACACCTTC. This gives the protein CSARDSTNYGYTF.

The chain employs TRBV5-1 and TRBJ1-4; 9 nucleotides align to TRBD1. Germline-derived CDR1 and CDR2 are SGHRS and YFSETQ. CDR3 size: 15 residues. Trimming at V came to 3 bases and at J to 8 bases, leaving 8 bases not matched to a gene. CDR3 sequence reads: CASSSLTGGEEKLFF. The CDR3 DNA reads as TGCGCCAGCAGCTCCCTGACAGGGGGAGAGGAAAAACTGTTTTTT.

This clonotype occurred many times. This chain uses TRBV9 with TRBJ2-3; TRBD2 aligns across 7 bases. The CDR3 is made up of 15 amino acids. In germline, CDR1 is SGDLS, CDR2 YYNGEE. V shed 3 bases and J 1 base; nucleotides not matched to a gene: 5. CDR3 loop: CASSASGVRTDTQYF. For the CDR3, the DNA is TGTGCCAGCAGCGCCAGCGGGGTCCGCACAGATACGCAGTATTTT.

This clonotype was observed a few times. The rearrangement links TRBV20-1 to TRBJ1-6; TRBD1 might be the D (5 bases). CDR1 DFQATT and CDR2 SNEGSKA come from the germline V gene (reference sequence). The CDR3 has 16 residues. Trimming stripped 0 bases from V and 7 bases from J, with 16 bases between. This chain's CDR3 is CSARDFTRGGNSPLHF. The DNA of the CDR3 is TGCAGTGCTAGAGACTTCACTCGGGGGGGGAATTCACCCCTCCACTTT.

This clonotype was seen ten or more times. The rearrangement links TRBV27 to TRBJ1-5; 7 bases are shared with TRBD1. Germline V gives CDR1 MNHEY, CDR2 SMNVEV (reference sequence). The CDR3 sequence is 14 residues long. With 4 bases clipped from V and 4 bases from J, the junction kept 4 bases outside the gene matches. The CDR3 bases are TGTGCCAGCAGTTCGGGGACAGCAAATCAGCCCCAGCATTTT. Protein sequence: CASSSGTANQPQHF.

This clonotype was recorded many times. The chain is built from TRBV7-2 and TRBJ1-2, with D possibly being TRBD1 (6 bases). The CDR3 extends over 12 amino acids. Looked up from germline, CDR1 is SGHTA and CDR2 is FQGNSA. Trimming took 1 base from V and 9 from J, leaving 9 bases between them. The CDR3 here is CASSLVRGRYTF. For the CDR3, the DNA is TGTGCCAGCAGCTTAGTCAGGGGCCGCTACACCTTC. The full variable domain, in which reference TRBV7-2 and TRBJ1-2 provide the parts outside the CDR3, is GAGVSQSPSNKVTEKGKDVELRCDPISGHTALYWYRQSLGQGLEFLIYFQGNSAPDKSGLPSDRFSAERTGGSVSTLTIQRTQQEDSAVYLCASSLVRGRYTFGSGTRLTVV.

In its sample, this clonotype was seen many times. The rearrangement uses TRBV5-4 and TRBJ1-6; D unclear. CDR1 SGHNT and CDR2 YYREEE come from the germline V gene (reference sequence). The V end lost 0 bases, the J end lost 0 bases, and 10 bases lay between the germline ends. CDR3 length: 17 residues. The CDR3 coding sequence is TGTGCCAGCAGCTTGGGGCCGGAGAGCTCCTATAATTCACCCCTCCACTTT. Translated, it gives CASSLGPESSYNSPLHF.

The chain links TRBV24-1 to TRBJ1-1; D uncertain. This CDR3 spans 13 amino acids. The V gene lost 7 bases and the J gene lost 1 base, with 9 bases spanning the gap. Germline V lookup: CDR1 KGHDR, CDR2 SFDVKD. The CDR3 DNA reads TGTGCCACCAGCCGCTCGGAGAACACTGAAGCTTTCTTT. It codes for CATSRSENTEAFF.

This clonotype appeared many times. The chain couples TRBV9 to TRBJ1-6; D perhaps matches TRBD1 (6 bases). The CDR3 extends over 15 amino acids. The germline V gene encodes CDR1 SGDLS and CDR2 YYNGEE. V lost 0 bases and J lost 7, with 11 bases in between. The CDR3 bases are TGTGCCAGCAGCGTAGACGGGGGCAGGAATTCACCCCTCCACTTT. Translated: CASSVDGGRNSPLHF.

The chain joins TRBV10-3 to TRBJ2-3, with 7 bases that match TRBD1. Trimming at V came to 6 bases and at J to 0 bases, leaving 3 bases not matched to a gene. The CDR3 totals 14 residues. The germline gives CDR1 ENHRY, CDR2 SYGVKD. CDR3 loop: CAIRMGQSTDTQYF. CDR3 nucleotides: TGTGCCATCAGGATGGGACAGAGCACAGATACGCAGTATTTT.

Many counts were recorded for this clonotype. The chain links TRBV4-3 to TRBJ1-5; 7 positions match TRBD1. The V and J ends lost 4 bases and 2 bases, in that order; junction bases with no gene match: 5. CDR3 length equals 15 residues. CDR1 LGHNA and CDR2 YSLEER come from the germline V gene. This CDR3 reads CASSRTTGGNQPQHF. The CDR3 bases are TGCGCCAGCAGCCGTACCACAGGGGGCAATCAGCCCCAGCATTTT.

There are many counts of this clonotype. The V and J genes are TRBV29-1 and TRBJ2-5; D is unresolved. V dropped 4 bases and J dropped 4 bases, with 7 bases sitting between them. Germline-derived CDR1 and CDR2 are SQVTM and ANQGSEA. This CDR3 is 11 amino acids long. CDR3: CSVAEIETQYF. The CDR3 region has the DNA TGCAGCGTTGCGGAGATAGAGACCCAGTACTTC.

At least ten counts were recorded for this clonotype. The chain joins TRBV5-6 to TRBJ2-5, with a weak D call TRBD1 (6 bases). Germline lookup yields CDR1 SGHDT and CDR2 YYEEEE. The CDR3 covers 15 residues. Deletions cut 1 base from V and 4 bases from J, with 14 bases between. The CDR3 sequence is CASSLRQGNRETQYF. CDR3 DNA: TGTGCCAGCAGCTTGCGTCAGGGGAATCGAGAGACCCAGTACTTC.

The chain joins TRBV4-1 to TRBJ2-3, with D possibly TRBD2 on 6 matching bases. The V end was cut by 4 bases, the J end by 5 bases, with 16 bases between. Germline CDR1 is MGHRA and CDR2 is YSYEKL. This CDR3 has 15 residues. The CDR3 DNA sequence: TGCGCCAGCAGCCTACGCTGGGGGGATGGAGATACGCAGTATTTT. It specifies CASSLRWGDGDTQYF.